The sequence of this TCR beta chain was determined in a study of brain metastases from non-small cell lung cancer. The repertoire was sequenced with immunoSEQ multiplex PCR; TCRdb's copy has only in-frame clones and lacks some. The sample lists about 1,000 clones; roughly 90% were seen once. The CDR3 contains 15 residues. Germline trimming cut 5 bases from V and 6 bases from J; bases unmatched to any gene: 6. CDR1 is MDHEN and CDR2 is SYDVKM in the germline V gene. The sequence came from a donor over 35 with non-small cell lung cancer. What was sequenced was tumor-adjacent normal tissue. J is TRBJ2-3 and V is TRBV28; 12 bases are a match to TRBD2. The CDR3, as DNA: TGTGCCAGCAGTCTAGCGGGAGGGCCAGGCGATACGCAGTATTTT. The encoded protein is CASSLAGGPGDTQYF.